The T cell receptor (beta chain) described here comes from a study of T-cell reconstitution after alpha-beta-depleted transplantation in children. This clonotype was counted many times. Its antigen remains unknown. Study-wide points: Several hundred expanded graft clones reportedly gave rise to the alpha-beta T cells present about two months after transplant. A year had passed since transplant, and T-cell counts and diversity by then came mostly from newly produced T cells. Some patients showed high day-60 TCRbeta diversity, which derived from surviving recipient T cells and thymic progenitors.

This CDR3 is built from 14 residues. Trimming pared 2 bases from V and 2 bases from J, leaving 7 bases between. CDR1 is MNHEY, CDR2 SMNVEV, per germline (reference sequence). A TCRbeta library incorporating unique molecular identifiers was prepared. TCRdb re-derived calls from the PCR reads in MiXCR, one entry per CDR3 protein. The table includes more than 25,000 distinct CDR3 sequences, under 8% detected once. The chain links TRBV27 to TRBJ2-1; D unresolved. The sequence derives from a male patient aged 5 to 17 who had a stem cell transplant for acute myeloid leukemia, so the T cells may come from the graft donor. Sequencing was performed on PBMCs, mostly from graft donor cells, taken 180 days after TCRalphabeta/CD19-depleted stem cell transplant. This CDR3 is CASSLSQPYNEQFF. The CDR3 nucleotides are TGTGCCAGCAGTTTAAGTCAACCCTACAATGAGCAGTTCTTC.